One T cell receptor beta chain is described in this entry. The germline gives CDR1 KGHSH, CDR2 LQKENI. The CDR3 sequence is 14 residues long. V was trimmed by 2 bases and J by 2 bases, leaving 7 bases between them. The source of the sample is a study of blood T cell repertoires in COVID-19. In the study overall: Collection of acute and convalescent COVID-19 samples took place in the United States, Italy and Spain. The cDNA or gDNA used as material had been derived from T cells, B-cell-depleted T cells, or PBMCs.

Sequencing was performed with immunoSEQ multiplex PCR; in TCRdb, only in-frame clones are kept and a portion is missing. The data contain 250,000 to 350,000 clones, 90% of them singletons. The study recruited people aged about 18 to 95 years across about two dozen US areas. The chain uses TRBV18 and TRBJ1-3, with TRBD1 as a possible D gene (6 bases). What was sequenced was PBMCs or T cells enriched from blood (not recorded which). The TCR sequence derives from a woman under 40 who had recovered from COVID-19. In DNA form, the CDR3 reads TGTGCCAGCTCACCAACAGGGACTGGAAACACCATATATTTT. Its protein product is CASSPTGTGNTIYF.